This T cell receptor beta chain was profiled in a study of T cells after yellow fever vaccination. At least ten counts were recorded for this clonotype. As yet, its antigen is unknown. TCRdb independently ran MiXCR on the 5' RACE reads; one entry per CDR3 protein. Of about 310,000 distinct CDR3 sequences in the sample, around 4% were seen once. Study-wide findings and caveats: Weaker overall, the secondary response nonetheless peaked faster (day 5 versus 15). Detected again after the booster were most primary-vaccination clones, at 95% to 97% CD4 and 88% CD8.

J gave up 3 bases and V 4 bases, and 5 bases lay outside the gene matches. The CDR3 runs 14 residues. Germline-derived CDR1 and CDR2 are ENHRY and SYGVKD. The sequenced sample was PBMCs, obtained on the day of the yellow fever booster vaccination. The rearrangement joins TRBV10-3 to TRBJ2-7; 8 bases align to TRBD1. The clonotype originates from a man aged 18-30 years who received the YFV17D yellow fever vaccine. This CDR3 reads CAISVGQVFYEQYV. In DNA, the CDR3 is TGTGCCATCAGTGTGGGACAGGTATTCTACGAGCAGTACGTC.